This T cell receptor (beta chain) was sequenced during a study of regulatory T cells in long-lasting Graves disease. Indicated time point: newly diagnosed GD, antithyroid drugs for less than 3 months. PBMC-derived RNA was used for the TCR library. Building the TCR beta libraries relied on iRepertoire HTBI primers, and CDR3 regions underwent Arm-PCR. TCRdb re-derived calls from the multiplex PCR reads in MiXCR, one entry per CDR3 protein. The top ten hold about 12% of the sample, which has 560,000 or so distinct CDR3 sequences, 15% to 20% seen once. The CDR3 runs to 16 residues. The V end lost 2 bases, the J end lost 3 bases, and 13 bases lay between the germline ends. Germline CDR1 MNHNS, CDR2 SASEGT. The sample was also reused in another study, on T cells in Graves' hyperthyroidism and ophthalmopathy.

The V call is TRBV6-1, the J call TRBJ2-2; TRBD1 might be the D (5 bases). Sequenced here: peripheral blood mononuclear cells (PBMCs), sampled at new diagnosis, from a patient treated with antithyroid drugs. The clonotype was recovered from a young man with Graves disease. Here the CDR3 DNA reads TGTGCCAGCAGTGAATTGGGGCAGATAGACACCGGGGAGCTGTTTTTT. As protein: CASSELGQIDTGELFF.